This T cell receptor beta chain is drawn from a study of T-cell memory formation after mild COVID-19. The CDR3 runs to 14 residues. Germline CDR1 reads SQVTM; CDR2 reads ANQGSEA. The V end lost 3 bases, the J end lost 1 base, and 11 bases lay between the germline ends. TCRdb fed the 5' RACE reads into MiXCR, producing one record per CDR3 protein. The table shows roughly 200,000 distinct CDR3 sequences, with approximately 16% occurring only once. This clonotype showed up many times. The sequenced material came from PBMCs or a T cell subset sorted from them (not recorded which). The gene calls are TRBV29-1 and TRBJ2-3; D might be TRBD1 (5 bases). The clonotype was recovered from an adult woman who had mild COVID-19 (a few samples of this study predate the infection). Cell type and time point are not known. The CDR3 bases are TGCAGCGTTGAGGGGCCTGGGGGCACAGATACGCAGTATTTT. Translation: CSVEGPGGTDTQYF.